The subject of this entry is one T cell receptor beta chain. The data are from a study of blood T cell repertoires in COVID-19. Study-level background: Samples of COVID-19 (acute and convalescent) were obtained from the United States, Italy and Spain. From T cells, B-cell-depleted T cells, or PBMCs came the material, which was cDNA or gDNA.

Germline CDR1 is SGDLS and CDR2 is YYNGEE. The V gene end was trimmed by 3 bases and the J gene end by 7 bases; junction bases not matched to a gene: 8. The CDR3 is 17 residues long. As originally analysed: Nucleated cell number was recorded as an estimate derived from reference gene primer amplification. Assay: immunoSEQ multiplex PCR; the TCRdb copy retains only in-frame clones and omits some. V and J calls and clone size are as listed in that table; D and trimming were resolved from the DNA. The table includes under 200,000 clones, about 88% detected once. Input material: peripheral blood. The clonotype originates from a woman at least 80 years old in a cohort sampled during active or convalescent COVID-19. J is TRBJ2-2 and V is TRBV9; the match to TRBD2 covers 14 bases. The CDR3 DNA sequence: TGTGCCAGCAGCGAACCGGGACTAGCGGGAGTAGTCGGGGAGCTGTTTTTT. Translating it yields CASSEPGLAGVVGELFF.